This T cell receptor beta chain was recovered during a study of cytomegalovirus exposure and HLA in healthy donors. Assay used: immunoSEQ multiplex PCR; TCRdb lists only in-frame clones, some missing. The sample comprises some 240,000 clones, approximately 84% of which are singletons, and around 1.2% rests with the top ten. Germline values: CDR1 SQVTM, CDR2 ANQGSEA. The CDR3 runs 11 residues. The V end lost 5 bases, the J end lost 5 bases, and 9 bases lay between the germline ends. This clone has a single count. Sequencing used PBMCs. The V and J genes are TRBV29-1 and TRBJ1-1; a possible D gene is TRBD1 (6 bases). This sequence originates from a woman aged 30 to 39 in good health and CMV-seropositive. The CDR3 loop is CSVTGSTEAFF. The DNA of the CDR3 is TGCAGCGTTACAGGGTCGACTGAAGCTTTCTTT.